These 32 T cell receptor beta chains were all obtained from the same sample, sequenced in a study of T-cell memory formation after mild COVID-19. TCRdb called the 5' RACE reads again in MiXCR, with one record for every CDR3 protein. The sample holds approximately 570,000 distinct CDR3 sequences, more than 15% seen once. The material sequenced was PBMCs or a T cell subset sorted from them (not recorded which). The receptor source for this set is an adult woman who had mild COVID-19 (a few samples of this study predate the infection). Cell type and time point are not known.

This clonotype was picked up a small number of times. The chain uses TRBV7-2 and TRBJ2-3; D gene ambiguous. Trimming shortened V by 6 bases and J by 5 bases, and 12 bases separated the two germline ends. CDR1 and CDR2 (germline): SGHTA, FQGNSA. The CDR3 has 13 residues. CDR3: CASSLGLLDTQYF. In DNA, the CDR3 is TGTGCCAGCAGTCTGGGCTTGTTAGATACGCAGTATTTT.

The J gene is TRBJ2-1, the V gene TRBV30; 11 positions agree with TRBD2. J was trimmed by 10 bases and V by 4 bases; bases with no gene match: 3. This CDR3 comprises 12 residues. Germline loops: CDR1 GTSNPN, CDR2 SVGIG (reference sequence). The CDR3 loop reads CAWNGLAGEQFF. The CDR3 DNA is TGTGCCTGGAATGGACTAGCGGGCGAGCAGTTCTTC.

The gene calls are TRBV27 and TRBJ2-4, with 9 nucleotides matching TRBD1. Germline trimming cut 4 bases from V and 0 bases from J; bases unmatched to any gene: 4. Looked up from germline, CDR1 is MNHEY and CDR2 is SMNVEV (reference sequence). The CDR3 has 16 residues. The CDR3 spells CASSWDRALAKNIQYF. As DNA, the CDR3 is TGTGCCAGCAGTTGGGACAGGGCTCTAGCCAAAAACATTCAGTACTTC.

V usage is TRBV24-1 and J usage is TRBJ2-1; tentatively, D is TRBD1 (5 bases). CDR1 is KGHDR, CDR2 SFDVKD, per germline. The CDR3 contains 15 residues. Trimming removed 4 bases at V and 0 bases at J, with 9 bases between. CDR3 region: CATSEGVSSYNEQFF. The CDR3 DNA reads as TGTGCCACCAGTGAAGGGGTGAGCTCCTACAATGAGCAGTTCTTC.

The chain employs TRBV21-1 and TRBJ2-1; the table's D gene call, TRBD1, was not cross checked with the DNA. TRBV21-1 is a known pseudogene. The CDR3 has 13 residues. CDR3 bases: TGTGCCGGGGCGGGGACAAGATACAATGAGCAGTTCTTC. The encoded protein is CAGAGTRYNEQFF.

The chain carries TRBV5-6 and TRBJ2-7; D may correspond to TRBD1 or TRBD2 (5 bases each). Germline loops: CDR1 SGHDT, CDR2 YYEEEE. Trimming removed 3 bases at V and 5 bases at J, with 15 bases between. This CDR3 comprises 14 residues. This chain's CDR3 is CASSSGTPGHEQYF. CDR3 bases: TGTGCCAGCAGCTCCGGGACCCCGGGCCACGAGCAGTACTTC.

This clonotype was counted between two and nine times. The V and J genes are TRBV5-6 and TRBJ2-1; the D is unclear. Germline CDR1 is SGHDT and CDR2 is YYEEEE. Trimming removed 4 bases at V and 0 bases at J, with 11 bases between. This CDR3 has 15 residues. Written as DNA, the CDR3 is TGTGCCAGCAGCAATCCTTGGAGCTCCTACAATGAGCAGTTCTTC. This gives the protein CASSNPWSSYNEQFF.

V is TRBV4-2 and J is TRBJ1-5, with a tentative D call TRBD1 (5 bases). The CDR3 extends over 14 amino acids. From germline, CDR1 is LGHNA and CDR2 YNFKEQ. The V and J ends lost 4 bases and 1 base respectively, with 8 bases between them. CDR3 DNA: TGTGCCAGCAGCCGGGCAGGGAGCAATCAGCCCCAGCATTTT. It is translated as CASSRAGSNQPQHF.

This CDR3 reads CASSFRTAVTDTQYF. CDR3 nucleotide sequence: TGTGCCAGCAGTTTTCGTACGGCGGTCACAGATACGCAGTATTTT. V and J are TRBV12-3 or TRBV12-4 and TRBJ2-3; D remains ambiguous. V lost 3 bases, J lost 2 bases, and 12 bases lay in between. CDR3 length: 15 amino acids.

There are a few counts of this clonotype. J is TRBJ1-1 and V is TRBV7-9; no firm D call. This CDR3 contains 13 residues. Looked up from germline, CDR1 is SEHNR and CDR2 is FQNEAQ (reference sequence). V lost 0 bases and J 10 bases, leaving 12 bases between the germline ends. CDR3 protein: CASSLAVDRGAFF. In DNA, the CDR3 is TGTGCCAGCAGCTTAGCGGTGGATCGGGGAGCTTTCTTT.

This chain joins TRBV10-3 and TRBJ1-1, with D perhaps matching TRBD1 (6 bases). This CDR3 comprises 15 residues. The V gene lost 10 bases and the J gene lost 8 bases, with 26 bases spanning the gap. CDR1 ENHRY and CDR2 SYGVKD come from the germline V gene. CDR3 sequence (DNA): TGTGCCACTGGGGACATACGATTTTTAAAAGCCGAAGCTTTCTTT. Protein sequence: CATGDIRFLKAEAFF.

J is TRBJ2-4 and V is TRBV6-5, with 12 bases lining up with TRBD2. V gave up 6 bases and J gave up 1 base; unmatched junction bases: 4. The CDR3 runs to 16 residues. The germline gives CDR1 MNHEY, CDR2 SVGAGI. The chain's CDR3 is CASSPGTSGAKNIQYF. The CDR3 nucleotides are TGTGCCAGCAGCCCCGGGACTAGCGGGGCCAAAAACATTCAGTACTTC.

This clonotype was seen a handful of times. The V call is TRBV12-3 or TRBV12-4, the J call TRBJ2-3, with a possible D match to TRBD2 (5 bases). The CDR3 runs 15 residues. V lost 3 bases, J lost 2 bases, and 12 bases lay in between. This CDR3 is CASSFMPTITDTQYF. In DNA, the CDR3 is TGTGCCAGCAGTTTTATGCCGACTATCACAGATACGCAGTATTTT.

This clonotype was seen a handful of times. The gene calls are TRBV12-5 and TRBJ2-5; D may be TRBD2 (5 bases). The CDR3 has 14 residues. Trimming cost V 6 bases and J 2 bases, with 13 bases left between them. Germline V gene sequence: CDR1 LGHNT, CDR2 FRNRAP. CDR3 amino acids: CASGLGRDQETQYF. The CDR3, as DNA: TGTGCTAGTGGCCTGGGTCGGGATCAAGAGACCCAGTACTTC.

The rearrangement links TRBV4-2 to TRBJ2-2; 8 bases agree with TRBD1. Germline V CDR1 and CDR2: LGHNA, YNFKEQ. The trim removed 3 bases at V and 0 bases at J, leaving 6 bases unmatched. The CDR3 sequence is 17 residues long. CDR3 loop: CASSHGQGGPNTGELFF. DNA of the CDR3: TGTGCCAGCAGCCACGGACAGGGAGGCCCGAACACCGGGGAGCTGTTTTTT.

This clonotype turned up a few times. This rearrangement joins TRBV3-1 to TRBJ2-1; TRBD1 might be the D (6 bases). Trimming shortened V by 4 bases and J by 10 bases, and 20 bases separated the two germline ends. The CDR3 length is 15 residues. The germline gives CDR1 LGHDT, CDR2 YNNKEL (reference sequence). CDR3 sequence (DNA): TGTGCCAGCAGCCTTGGGGCCAGGGGAATAGTGGAGCAGTTCTTC. Translated, it gives CASSLGARGIVEQFF.

In this sample, this clonotype turned up a few times. J is TRBJ2-3 and V is TRBV25-1; possibly TRBD1 or TRBD2 for D (6 bases each). Trimming took 10 bases from V and 4 from J, leaving 15 bases between them. Germline CDR1 is MGHDK and CDR2 is SYGVNS. The CDR3 contains 13 residues. CDR3 DNA sequence: TGTGCCACCAACCGGGGGCGAGCAGATACGCAGTATTTT. Amino acid sequence: CATNRGRADTQYF.

CDR3 region: CATSLGTEAFF. CDR3 DNA: TGTGCCACCAGTCTAGGGACTGAAGCTTTCTTT. The genes are TRBV24-1 and TRBJ1-1; D ambiguous. Germline V CDR1 and CDR2: KGHDR, SFDVKD. There are 11 residues in the CDR3. V was cut by 6 bases and J by 5 bases, with 6 bases left in between.

Written as DNA, the CDR3 is TGTGCTAGTGGTTCCGGGGAGGATGAAAAACTGTTTTTT. This encodes CASGSGEDEKLFF. The gene calls are TRBV12-5 and TRBJ1-4, with unresolved D. Between the trimmed V and J ends, which lost 4 bases and 6 bases, there was a span of 9 bases. The CDR3 has 13 residues. The germline V gene encodes CDR1 LGHNT and CDR2 FRNRAP.

The chain joins TRBV19 to TRBJ2-7; possible D gene TRBD2, 6 bases. With 3 bases removed from V and 3 bases from J, the gap between germline ends came to 18 bases. The CDR3 is 16 residues long. Germline loops: CDR1 LNHDA, CDR2 SQIVND (reference sequence). The CDR3 nucleotides are TGTGCCAGTAGTATCTCTTTTGGGGAGGTCTACTACGAGCAGTACTTC. Its protein product is CASSISFGEVYYEQYF.

In its sample, this clonotype was seen a few times. The rearrangement uses TRBV2 and TRBJ2-2; D might be TRBD2 (5 bases). CDR1 and CDR2 (germline): SNHLY, FYNNEI. This CDR3 has 14 residues. V was clipped by 6 bases and J by 2 bases, with 10 bases between them. CDR3 bases: TGTGCCAGCAGGAATAGCGTCAACACCGGGGAGCTGTTTTTT. It yields the protein CASRNSVNTGELFF.

The count of this clonotype is one. The chain combines TRBV18 with TRBJ2-2; tentatively, D is TRBD1 (5 bases). Germline values: CDR1 KGHSH, CDR2 LQKENI. The CDR3 has 17 residues. V gave up 0 bases and J gave up 5 bases, with 16 bases separating them. The CDR3 DNA is TGTGCCAGCTCACCACCGAGTCGTGGGGCCGGAACCGGGGAGCTGTTTTTT. Protein product: CASSPPSRGAGTGELFF.

This clonotype was found a few times. V usage is TRBV6-1 and J usage is TRBJ2-6; TRBD1 matches at 8 bases. Germline V lookup: CDR1 MNHNS, CDR2 SASEGT. V dropped 6 bases and J dropped 4; count of bases not matched to a gene: 5. The CDR3 covers 15 residues. CDR3 DNA: TGTGCCAGCAGAACAGGGGGTTCAGGGGCCAACGTCCTGACTTTC. It codes for CASRTGGSGANVLTF.

The chain has TRBV7-9 and TRBJ2-7; 7 nucleotides line up with TRBD2. V gave up 1 base and J gave up 7 bases; unmatched junction bases: 10. This CDR3 comprises 15 residues. Germline V CDR1 and CDR2: SEHNR, FQNEAQ (reference sequence). CDR3 region: CASSLDALTAGEQYF. CDR3 nucleotide sequence: TGTGCCAGCAGCTTAGATGCCCTGACAGCGGGGGAGCAGTACTTC.

This clonotype was seen a few times. CDR3 loop: CASNPGVGSSYGYTF. As DNA, the CDR3 is TGTGCCAGCAACCCAGGAGTGGGAAGTAGCTATGGCTACACCTTC. J is TRBJ1-2 and V is TRBV12-3 or TRBV12-4; D remains unclear. V lost 7 bases to trimming and J lost 4 bases, with 19 bases between them. The CDR3 has 15 amino acids.

The genes are TRBV9 and TRBJ2-7; D gene unclear. The germline gives CDR1 SGDLS, CDR2 YYNGEE. The CDR3 sequence is 16 residues long. Trimming shortened V by 0 bases and J by 3 bases, and 16 bases separated the two germline ends. CDR3 DNA sequence: TGTGCCAGCAGCGTAGACGGCTCTCCGAGCGTCTACGAGCAGTACTTC. Residues: CASSVDGSPSVYEQYF.

This clonotype was seen at least ten times. This rearrangement joins TRBV30 to TRBJ2-1; D gene ambiguous. The CDR3 has 10 amino acids. Germline V lookup: CDR1 GTSNPN, CDR2 SVGIG (reference sequence). V was trimmed by 1 base and J by 9 bases, leaving 4 bases between them. The CDR3 DNA is TGTGCCTGGAGTGCGAGTGAGCAGTTCTTC. Protein: CAWSASEQFF.

The V call is TRBV5-1, the J call TRBJ2-1; 9 positions agree with TRBD1. The germline V gene has CDR1 SGHRS and CDR2 YFSETQ. Germline trimming cut 4 bases from V and 5 bases from J; bases unmatched to any gene: 7. CDR3 length: 15 amino acids. CDR3 DNA sequence: TGCGCCAGCAGCGTACAGGGGGCAGACAACAATGAGCAGTTCTTC. The encoded protein is CASSVQGADNNEQFF.

In its sample, this clonotype was seen many times. The chain links TRBV20-1 to TRBJ2-1; 10 nucleotides match TRBD2. Looked up from germline, CDR1 is DFQATT and CDR2 is SNEGSKA (reference sequence). This CDR3 is built from 14 residues. The ends lost 4 bases at V and 8 bases at J; junction bases unmatched: 8. As DNA, the CDR3 is TGCAGTGCTACGGGGACTAGCGCTGGGGATGAGCAGTTCTTC. Translated, it gives CSATGTSAGDEQFF.

This clonotype was observed at least ten times. The rearrangement links TRBV11-3 to TRBJ2-1; D is possibly TRBD2 (5 bases). The CDR3 extends over 13 amino acids. CDR1 SGHNT and CDR2 YENEEA come from the germline V gene. The germline V and J ends were trimmed by 5 bases and 4 bases, with 9 bases remaining between them. CDR3 sequence reads: CASSPRGYNEQFF. The CDR3, as DNA: TGTGCCAGCAGCCCCCGGGGATACAATGAGCAGTTCTTC.

The V and J genes are TRBV21-1 and TRBJ1-5; no check of the table's D call, TRBD1, against the DNA was made. TRBV21-1 is listed as a pseudogene. CDR3 length: 16 residues. CDR3 nucleotide sequence: TGTGCCAGCAGCAAAGATGGCAGGGAGAGCAATCAGCCCCAGCATTTT. Amino acids: CASSKDGRESNQPQHF.

In its sample, this clonotype was seen a few times. The chain is built from TRBV11-2 and TRBJ2-5, with TRBD1 matching over 7 bases. Trimming at V came to 5 bases and at J to 5 bases, leaving 11 bases not matched to a gene. The CDR3 has 15 amino acids. CDR1 and CDR2 (germline): SGHAT, FQNNGV. The CDR3 loop is CASSGNRGSRETQYF. In DNA form, the CDR3 reads TGTGCCAGCAGCGGTAACAGGGGTAGCAGGGAGACCCAGTACTTC.